These 10 T cell receptor beta chains share one sample of origin, sequenced in a study of cytomegalovirus exposure and HLA in healthy donors. The PCR had 60 Vbeta and 13 Jbeta primers. The data were produced by immunoSEQ multiplex PCR, yet TCRdb's version contains in-frame clones alone and is incomplete. The sample lists about 130,000 clones, approximately 17% seen once, with approximately 2.6% in the top ten. Sequenced material: PBMCs. Every receptor here comes from a female donor in good health and CMV-seropositive.

The J gene is TRBJ1-1, the V gene TRBV2; tentative D call: TRBD1 (5 bases). Germline loops: CDR1 SNHLY, CDR2 FYNNEI. The V and J ends lost 6 bases and 8 bases respectively, with 10 bases between them. The length of the CDR3 is 11 residues. The CDR3 DNA follows: TGTGCCAGCAGGGGACTAAAGGAAGCTTTCTTT. It specifies CASRGLKEAFF.

The sample holds a few counts of this clone. The CDR3 DNA is TGTGCCAGCAGTAAACTAGTGACTAGCATCACAGATACGCAGTATTTT. It encodes CASSKLVTSITDTQYF. This rearrangement joins TRBV28 to TRBJ2-3; 7 bases fit TRBD2. Germline trimming cut 5 bases from V and 2 bases from J; bases unmatched to any gene: 10. The CDR3 runs 16 residues. CDR1 is MDHEN and CDR2 is SYDVKM in the germline V gene.

J is TRBJ2-1 and V is TRBV4-3; 8 bases agree with TRBD1. Per germline, CDR1 LGHNA and CDR2 YSLEER. The CDR3 is 18 amino acids. V was pared by 0 bases and J by 9 bases, with 16 bases of the junction left unmatched. The CDR3 is CASSQDPYFRDRRAEQFF. DNA of the CDR3: TGCGCCAGCAGCCAAGATCCTTATTTCCGGGACAGGAGGGCTGAGCAGTTCTTC.

The chain combines TRBV19 with TRBJ2-7, with 7 bases that match TRBD1. Germline trimming cut 6 bases from V and 1 base from J; bases unmatched to any gene: 3. CDR1 LNHDA and CDR2 SQIVND come from the germline V gene (reference sequence). The length of the CDR3 is 13 residues. DNA of the CDR3: TGTGCCAGTAGAGAGACAGGGTCCTACGAGCAGTACTTC. Its translation is CASRETGSYEQYF.

This clone was observed a handful of times. The rearrangement joins TRBV5-8 to TRBJ2-7; D is ambiguous. The CDR3 has 11 residues. Trimming removed 6 bases at V and 2 bases at J, with 6 bases between. Germline V gives CDR1 SGHTS, CDR2 YDEGEE. Written as DNA, the CDR3 is TGTGCCAGCAATATCCCCTACGAGCAGTACTTC. Translated: CASNIPYEQYF.

The V gene is TRBV11-2, the J gene TRBJ1-2; 7 bases are shared with TRBD1. Germline CDR1 SGHAT, CDR2 FQNNGV. This CDR3 has 12 amino acids. V dropped 4 bases and J dropped 14; count of bases not matched to a gene: 10. CDR3 protein: CASSSYAARGTF. CDR3 nucleotides: TGTGCCAGCAGCTCATACGCCGCCAGGGGGACCTTC.

The chain uses TRBV19 and TRBJ1-4, with D perhaps TRBD1 (5 bases). From germline, CDR1 is LNHDA and CDR2 SQIVND (reference sequence). This CDR3 has 14 residues. Trimming stripped 8 bases from V and 3 bases from J, with 13 bases between. This CDR3 reads CASAKGAANEKLFF. The CDR3 DNA is TGTGCCAGTGCGAAAGGGGCAGCTAATGAAAAACTGTTTTTT.

J is TRBJ2-1 and V is TRBV4-3, with D possibly being TRBD2 (6 bases). Between the trimmed V and J ends, which lost 4 bases and 5 bases, there was a span of 21 bases. Per germline, CDR1 LGHNA and CDR2 YSLEER. The CDR3 extends over 17 amino acids. As DNA, the CDR3 is TGCGCCAGCAGCCCGCAAGCGCGGGACGTCTATAACAATGAGCAGTTCTTC. As protein: CASSPQARDVYNNEQFF.

This clone was seen a few times. The CDR3 region has the DNA TGTGCCAGCTCACCCCGGACAGGGGTCCAAGAGACCCAGTACTTC. This sequence encodes CASSPRTGVQETQYF. This sequence joins TRBV18 and TRBJ2-5, with TRBD1 identical over 9 bases. The CDR3 length is 15 residues. Germline V CDR1 and CDR2: KGHSH, LQKENI. The V segment lost 3 bases and the J segment 1 base; nucleotides outside the gene matches: 3.

This clone was picked up a small number of times. The chain combines TRBV4-3 with TRBJ2-3; TRBD2 matches 9 bases. The trim removed 3 bases at V and 6 bases at J, leaving 7 bases unmatched. The CDR3 runs to 15 residues. The germline V gene has CDR1 LGHNA and CDR2 YSLEER. The CDR3 region is CASSQRGGDGDTQYF. The CDR3 DNA is TGCGCCAGCAGCCAGCGGGGGGGTGATGGCGATACGCAGTATTTT.